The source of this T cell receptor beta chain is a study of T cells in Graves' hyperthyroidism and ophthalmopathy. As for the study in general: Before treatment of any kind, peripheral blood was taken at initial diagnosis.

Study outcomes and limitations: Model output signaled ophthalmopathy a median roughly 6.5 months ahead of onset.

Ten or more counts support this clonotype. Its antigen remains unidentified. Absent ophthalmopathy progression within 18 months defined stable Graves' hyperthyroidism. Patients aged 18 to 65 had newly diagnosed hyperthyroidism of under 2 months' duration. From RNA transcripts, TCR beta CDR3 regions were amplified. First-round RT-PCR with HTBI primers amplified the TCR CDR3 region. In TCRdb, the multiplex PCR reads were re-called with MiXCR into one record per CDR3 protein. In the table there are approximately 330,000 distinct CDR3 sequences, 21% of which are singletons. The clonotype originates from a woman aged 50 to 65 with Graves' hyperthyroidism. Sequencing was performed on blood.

As DNA, the CDR3 is TGTGCCTCTCAGGGTCGGGACTATGGCTACACCTTC. Its translation: CASQGRDYGYTF. The chain carries TRBV2 and TRBJ1-2, with D perhaps matching TRBD1 (5 bases). V lost 11 bases to trimming and J lost 3 bases, with 13 bases between them. From germline, CDR1 is SNHLY and CDR2 FYNNEI. This CDR3 comprises 12 residues.